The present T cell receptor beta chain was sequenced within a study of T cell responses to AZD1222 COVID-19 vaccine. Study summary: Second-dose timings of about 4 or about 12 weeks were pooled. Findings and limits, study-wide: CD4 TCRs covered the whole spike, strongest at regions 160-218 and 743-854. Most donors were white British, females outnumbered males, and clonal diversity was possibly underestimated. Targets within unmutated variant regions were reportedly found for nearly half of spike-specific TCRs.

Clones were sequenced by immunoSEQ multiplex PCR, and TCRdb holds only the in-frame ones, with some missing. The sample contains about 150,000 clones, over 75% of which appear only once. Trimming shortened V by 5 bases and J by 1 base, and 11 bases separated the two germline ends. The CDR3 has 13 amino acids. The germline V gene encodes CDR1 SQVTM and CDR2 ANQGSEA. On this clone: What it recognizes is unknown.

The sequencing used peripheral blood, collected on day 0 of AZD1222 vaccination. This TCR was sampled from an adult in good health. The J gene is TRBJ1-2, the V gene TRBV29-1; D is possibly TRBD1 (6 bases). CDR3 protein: CSVPPGDNYGYTF. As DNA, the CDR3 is TGCAGCGTTCCTCCAGGGGATAACTATGGCTACACCTTC.